The 2 T cell receptor beta chains reported below all come from one sample, sequenced in a study of T cell responses to AZD1222 COVID-19 vaccine. Profiled with immunoSEQ multiplex PCR; TCRdb holds only in-frame clones, not every one. The sample lists over 100,000 clones; 86% were seen once. The specimen comprised peripheral blood, sampled 28 days after the second dose of the MenACWY control vaccine. These receptors originate from an adult who received the MenACWY meningococcal vaccine as a control.

The chain combines TRBV5-4 with TRBJ2-3; perhaps D is TRBD1 or TRBD2 (5 bases each). The V and J ends lost 2 bases and 8 bases respectively, with 9 bases between them. This CDR3 contains 12 residues. Germline lookup yields CDR1 SGHNT and CDR2 YYREEE (reference sequence). The CDR3 sequence: CASSLGTSTQYF. CDR3 coding DNA: TGTGCCAGCAGCTTAGGGACGTCTACGCAGTATTTT.

The chain uses TRBV18 and TRBJ1-2; the D is unclear. Trimming removed 5 bases at V and 7 bases at J, with 8 bases between. CDR1 is KGHSH, CDR2 LQKENI, per germline. The CDR3 loop spans 11 amino acids. The CDR3 DNA follows: TGTGCCAGCTCATCTAGTGCTGGCTACACCTTC. Amino acids: CASSSSAGYTF.